These 10 T cell receptor beta chains originate from one sample sequenced in a study of cytomegalovirus exposure and HLA in healthy donors. The PCR employed 60 Vbeta primers together with 13 Jbeta primers. Sequencing used immunoSEQ multiplex PCR; TCRdb keeps in-frame clones, though not all of them. The table records approximately 150,000 clones, 65% to 70% of them present only once. Source material: PBMCs. The receptors here all came from a man aged 30-40 years in good health and CMV-seropositive.

This chain uses TRBV27 with TRBJ2-7; tentatively, D is TRBD2 (6 bases). CDR1 and CDR2 from the germline V gene are MNHEY and SMNVEV (reference sequence). The CDR3 sequence is 14 residues long. V was pared by 2 bases and J by 3 bases, with 11 bases between. This CDR3 is CASSLHTGVYEQYF. As DNA, the CDR3 is TGTGCCAGCAGTTTACATACGGGGGTCTACGAGCAGTACTTC.

The chain has TRBV7-8 and TRBJ2-2, with no clear D. Germline loops: CDR1 SGHVS, CDR2 FQNEAQ. Trimming took 2 bases from V and 5 from J, leaving 9 bases between them. The CDR3 runs to 14 residues. The CDR3 loop reads CASSLFRETGELFF. DNA of the CDR3: TGTGCCAGCAGCTTATTCCGAGAAACCGGGGAGCTGTTTTTT.

This clone was observed a handful of times. The V and J genes are TRBV7-9 and TRBJ1-5, with a possible D match to TRBD1 (6 bases). CDR3 length: 14 amino acids. The V end was cut by 6 bases, the J end by 7 bases, with 16 bases between. Germline-derived CDR1 and CDR2 are SEHNR and FQNEAQ (reference sequence). The CDR3 DNA is TGTGCCAGCAGATTTCGGACAGTTAGGCAGCCCCAGCATTTT. Protein: CASRFRTVRQPQHF. The full variable domain, completed using reference TRBV7-9 and TRBJ1-5, is DTGVSQNPRHKITKRGQNVTFRCDPISEHNRLYWYRQTLGQGPEFLTYFQNEAQLEKSRLLSDRFSAERPKGSFSTLEIQRTEQGDSAMYLCASRFRTVRQPQHFGDGTRLSIL.

The J gene is TRBJ2-1, the V gene TRBV18; no reliable D call. This CDR3 has 12 residues. Trimming stripped 3 bases from V and 5 bases from J, with 5 bases between. The germline V gene has CDR1 KGHSH and CDR2 LQKENI. The CDR3 DNA reads TGTGCCAGCTCACCGGTAGACAATGAGCAGTTCTTC. Translated: CASSPVDNEQFF.

The V call is TRBV5-1, the J call TRBJ2-7, with D possibly being TRBD2 (5 bases). Trimming left V 2 bases short and J 0 bases short, with 9 bases between. The length of the CDR3 is 14 residues. In germline, CDR1 is SGHRS, CDR2 YFSETQ. The CDR3 nucleotides read TGCGCCAGCAGCTTCGGGGAATACTCCTACGAGCAGTACTTC. Amino acid sequence: CASSFGEYSYEQYF.

This clone was recorded once. The chain recombines TRBV27 with TRBJ2-4; D might be TRBD1 (6 bases). V shed 6 bases and J shed 9 bases, with 21 bases lying between them. Germline V CDR1 and CDR2: MNHEY, SMNVEV (reference sequence). There are 15 residues in the CDR3. CDR3 in DNA: TGTGCCAGCAGACCAGACAGGAGCACCATAGGCATTCAGTACTTC. It translates to CASRPDRSTIGIQYF.

This clone was found once. The chain couples TRBV18 to TRBJ2-1; 10 bases are shared with TRBD2. Germline CDR1 is KGHSH and CDR2 is LQKENI. The V segment lost 6 bases and the J segment 4 bases; nucleotides outside the gene matches: 3. The CDR3 is 14 residues long. The CDR3 coding sequence is TGTGCCAGCTCCAGAGCGGGAGGGTACAATGAGCAGTTCTTC. Amino acids: CASSRAGGYNEQFF.

This chain links TRBV4-2 with TRBJ1-5; D not resolved. CDR1 LGHNA and CDR2 YNFKEQ come from the germline V gene. The germline V and J ends were trimmed by 0 bases and 0 bases, with 9 bases remaining between them. The CDR3 covers 16 residues. The CDR3 sequence is CASSQDLANSNQPQHF. Here the CDR3 DNA reads TGTGCCAGCAGCCAAGATTTGGCAAATAGCAATCAGCCCCAGCATTTT.

The rearrangement joins TRBV6-6 to TRBJ1-1; 9 positions agree with TRBD1. Germline lookup yields CDR1 MNHNY and CDR2 SVGAGI (reference sequence). CDR3 length equals 13 residues. The junction had 9 bases not matched to a gene; V was cut back by 6 bases and J by 10 bases. The CDR3 DNA sequence: TGTGCCAGCAGGATGGGACAGGGAGGGGGAGCTTTCTTT. Translation: CASRMGQGGGAFF.

V is TRBV7-9 and J is TRBJ2-2, with D possibly matching TRBD2 (5 bases). The V end lost 3 bases, the J end lost 2 bases, and 10 bases lay between the germline ends. This CDR3 spans 15 amino acids. Per the germline V gene, CDR1 is SEHNR and CDR2 is FQNEAQ (reference sequence). CDR3 nucleotide sequence: TGTGCCAGCAGCTTCCTGGACTTAAACACCGGGGAGCTGTTTTTT. Its protein product is CASSFLDLNTGELFF.